Sequencing of this TCR beta chain was carried out in a study of early stage breast cancer tumors. Turning to the study itself: About 80% of the 16 invasive tumors were ER+, PR+ and HER2-.

Overall study findings and caveats: Blood repertoires resembled normal breast more than tumor.

On this clone itself: Its cognate antigen is unknown.

V was pared by 3 bases and J by 10 bases, with 11 bases between. The CDR3 has 12 amino acids. Germline V gene data show CDR1 as LNHDA and CDR2 as SQIVND (reference sequence). Measured with immunoSEQ multiplex PCR; TCRdb has only the in-frame clones, and not every one. This table has more than 55,000 clones, 65% to 80% appearing once. The chain carries TRBV19 and TRBJ2-3; unclear D gene. The source of this sequence is a person in their thirties with breast cancer. The sequenced sample consisted of blood. The CDR3 nucleotides read TGTGCCAGTAGTATGTCCTCGTATGCGCAGTATTTT. It encodes CASSMSSYAQYF.